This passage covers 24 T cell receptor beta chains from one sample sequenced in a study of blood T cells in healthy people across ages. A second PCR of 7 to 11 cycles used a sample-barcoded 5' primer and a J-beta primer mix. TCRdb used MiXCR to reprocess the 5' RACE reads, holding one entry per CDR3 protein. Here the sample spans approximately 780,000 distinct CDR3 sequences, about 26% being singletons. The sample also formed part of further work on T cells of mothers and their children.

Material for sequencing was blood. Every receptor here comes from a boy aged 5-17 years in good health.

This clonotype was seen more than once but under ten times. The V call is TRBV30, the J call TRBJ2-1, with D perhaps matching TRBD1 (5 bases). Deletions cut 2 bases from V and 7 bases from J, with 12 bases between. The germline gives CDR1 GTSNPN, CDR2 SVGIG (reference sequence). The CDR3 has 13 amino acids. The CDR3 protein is CAWSRGQGNEQFF. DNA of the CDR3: TGTGCCTGGAGTAGGGGCCAGGGAAATGAGCAGTTCTTC.

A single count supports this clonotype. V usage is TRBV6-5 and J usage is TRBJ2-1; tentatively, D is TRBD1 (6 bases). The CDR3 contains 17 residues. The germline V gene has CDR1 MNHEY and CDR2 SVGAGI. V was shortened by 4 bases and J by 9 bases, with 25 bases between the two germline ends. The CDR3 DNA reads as TGTGCCAGCAGTTCCTATTTCCCAGGGGTTGGTCAAGGTGAGCAGTTCTTC. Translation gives CASSSYFPGVGQGEQFF.

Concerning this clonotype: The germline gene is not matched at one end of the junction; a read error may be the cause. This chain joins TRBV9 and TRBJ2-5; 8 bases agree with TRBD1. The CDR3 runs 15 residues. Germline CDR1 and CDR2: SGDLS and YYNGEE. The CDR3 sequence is CASNLGQGSIYEQCF. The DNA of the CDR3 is TGTGCCAGCAACCTAGGACAGGGAAGTATTTACGAGCAGTGCTTC. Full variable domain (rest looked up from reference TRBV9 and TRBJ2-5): DSGVTQTPKHLITATGQRVTLRCSPRSGDLSVYWYQQSLDQGLQFLIQYYNGEERAKGNILERFSAQQFPDLHSELNLSSLELGDSALYFCASNLGQGSIYEQCFGPGTRLLVL.

The CDR3 nucleotides read TGTGCCAGCAGCTTAGCGAGGGACAGTTCGACCTATGGCTACACCTTC. Amino acids: CASSLARDSSTYGYTF. V is TRBV7-8 and J is TRBJ2-5; TRBD1 matches at 7 bases. With the DNA end fitting TRBJ1-2 better, the J assignment may be wrong. The CDR3 length is 16 residues. CDR1 is SGHVS and CDR2 is FQNEAQ in the germline V gene.

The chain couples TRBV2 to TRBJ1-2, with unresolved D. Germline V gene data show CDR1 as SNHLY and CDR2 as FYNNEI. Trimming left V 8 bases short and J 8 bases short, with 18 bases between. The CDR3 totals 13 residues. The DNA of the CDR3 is TGTGCCAGCCACCGGCGGGAGCCCAAAGGCTACACCTTC. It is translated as CASHRREPKGYTF.

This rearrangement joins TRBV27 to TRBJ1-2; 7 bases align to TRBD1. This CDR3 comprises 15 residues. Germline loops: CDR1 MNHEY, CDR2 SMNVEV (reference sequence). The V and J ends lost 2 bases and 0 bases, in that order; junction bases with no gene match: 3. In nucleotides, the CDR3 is TGTGCCAGCAGTTTAGACAGGGCCGCTAACTATGGCTACACCTTC. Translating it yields CASSLDRAANYGYTF.

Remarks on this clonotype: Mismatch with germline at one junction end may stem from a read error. Here the CDR3 reads CSVWEETQHF. The CDR3 bases are TGCAGCGTGTGGGAAGAGACCCAGCACTTC. The chain joins TRBV29-1 to TRBJ2-5; D remains unclear. The CDR3 runs to 10 residues. Germline assignment: CDR1 SQVTM and CDR2 ANQGSEA.

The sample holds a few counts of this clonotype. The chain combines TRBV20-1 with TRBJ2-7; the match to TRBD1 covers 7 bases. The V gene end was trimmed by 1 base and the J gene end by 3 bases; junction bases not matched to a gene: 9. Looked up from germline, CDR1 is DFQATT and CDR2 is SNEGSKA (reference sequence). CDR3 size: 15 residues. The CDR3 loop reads CSARVERDRDYEQYF. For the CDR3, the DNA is TGCAGTGCTAGAGTGGAAAGAGACAGGGACTACGAGCAGTACTTC.

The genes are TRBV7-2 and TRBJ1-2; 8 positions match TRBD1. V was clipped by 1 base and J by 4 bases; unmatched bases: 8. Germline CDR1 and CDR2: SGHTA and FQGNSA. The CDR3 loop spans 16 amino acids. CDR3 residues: CASSLEDRGASYGYTF. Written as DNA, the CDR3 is TGTGCCAGCAGCTTAGAAGACAGGGGAGCGTCCTATGGCTACACCTTC.

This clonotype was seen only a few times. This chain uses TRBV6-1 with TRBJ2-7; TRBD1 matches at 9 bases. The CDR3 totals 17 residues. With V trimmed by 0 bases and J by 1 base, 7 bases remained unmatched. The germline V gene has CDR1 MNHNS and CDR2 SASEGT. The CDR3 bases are TGTGCCAGCAGTGAAGCGCCCCGGGACAGGGTATCCTACGAGCAGTACTTC. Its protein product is CASSEAPRDRVSYEQYF.

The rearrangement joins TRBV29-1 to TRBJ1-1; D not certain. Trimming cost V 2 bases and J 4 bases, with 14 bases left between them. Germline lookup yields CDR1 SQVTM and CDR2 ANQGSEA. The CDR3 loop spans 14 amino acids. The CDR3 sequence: CSVELGFLGTEAFF. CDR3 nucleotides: TGCAGCGTTGAACTCGGGTTCCTGGGCACTGAAGCTTTCTTT.

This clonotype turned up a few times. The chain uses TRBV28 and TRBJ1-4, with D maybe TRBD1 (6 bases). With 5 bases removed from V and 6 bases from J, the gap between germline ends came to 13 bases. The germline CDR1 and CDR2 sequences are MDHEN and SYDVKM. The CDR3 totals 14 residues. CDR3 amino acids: CASSRTVGDEKLFF. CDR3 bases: TGTGCCAGCAGTCGGACAGTCGGCGATGAAAAACTGTTTTTT. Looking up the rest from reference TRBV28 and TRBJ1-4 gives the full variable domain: DVKVTQSSRYLVKRTGEKVFLECVQDMDHENMFWYRQDPGLGLRLIYFSYDVKMKEKGDIPEGYSVSREKKERFSLILESASTNQTSMYLCASSRTVGDEKLFFGSGTQLSVL.

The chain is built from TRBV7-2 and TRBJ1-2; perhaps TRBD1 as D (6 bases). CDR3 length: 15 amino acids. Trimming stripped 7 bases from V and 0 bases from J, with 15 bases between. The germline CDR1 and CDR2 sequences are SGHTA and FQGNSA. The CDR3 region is CASTREGTSNYGYTF. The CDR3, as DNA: TGTGCCAGCACCAGGGAGGGGACATCTAACTATGGCTACACCTTC.

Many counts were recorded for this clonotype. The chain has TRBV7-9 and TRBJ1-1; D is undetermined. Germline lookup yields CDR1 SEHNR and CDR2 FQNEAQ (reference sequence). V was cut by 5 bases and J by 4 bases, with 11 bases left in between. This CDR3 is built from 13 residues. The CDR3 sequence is CASSPARTTEAFF. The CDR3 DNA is TGTGCCAGCAGCCCGGCTCGAACCACTGAAGCTTTCTTT.

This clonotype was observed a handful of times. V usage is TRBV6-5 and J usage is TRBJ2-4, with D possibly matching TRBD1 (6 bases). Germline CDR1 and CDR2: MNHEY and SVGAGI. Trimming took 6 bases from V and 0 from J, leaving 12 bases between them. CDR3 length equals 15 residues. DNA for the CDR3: TGTGCCAGCAGCCCGGACAGTATAGCCAAAAACATTCAGTACTTC. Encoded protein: CASSPDSIAKNIQYF.

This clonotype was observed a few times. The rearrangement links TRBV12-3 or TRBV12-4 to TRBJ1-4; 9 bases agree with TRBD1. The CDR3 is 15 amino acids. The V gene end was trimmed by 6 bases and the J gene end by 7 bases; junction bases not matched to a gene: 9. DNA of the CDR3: TGTGCCAGCAGCCCCAATGACAGGGGGTCTGAAAAACTGTTTTTT. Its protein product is CASSPNDRGSEKLFF.

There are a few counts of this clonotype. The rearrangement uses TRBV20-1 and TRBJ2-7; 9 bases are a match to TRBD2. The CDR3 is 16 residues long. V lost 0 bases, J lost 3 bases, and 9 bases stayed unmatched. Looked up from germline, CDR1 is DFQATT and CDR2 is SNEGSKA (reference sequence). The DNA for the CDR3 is TGCAGTGCTAGAGATGCTGAGCGGGGGGACTACTACGAGCAGTACTTC. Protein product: CSARDAERGDYYEQYF.

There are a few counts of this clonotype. The CDR3 DNA reads TGCGCCAGCAGCATCGCAGGGTTCGAGCAGTACTTC. Translation gives CASSIAGFEQYF. The chain couples TRBV5-1 to TRBJ2-1, with D perhaps matching TRBD1 (5 bases). The DNA matches TRBJ2-7 better at its end, which makes the J call doubtful. Germline lookup yields CDR1 SGHRS and CDR2 YFSETQ. CDR3 length: 12 amino acids.

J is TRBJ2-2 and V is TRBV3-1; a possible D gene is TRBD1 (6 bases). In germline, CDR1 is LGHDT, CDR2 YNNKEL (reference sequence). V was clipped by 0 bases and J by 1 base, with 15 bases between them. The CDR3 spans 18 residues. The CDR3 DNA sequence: TGTGCCAGCAGCCAAGAGGGGGCGCTGGTCTGGAACACCGGGGAGCTGTTTTTT. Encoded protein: CASSQEGALVWNTGELFF.

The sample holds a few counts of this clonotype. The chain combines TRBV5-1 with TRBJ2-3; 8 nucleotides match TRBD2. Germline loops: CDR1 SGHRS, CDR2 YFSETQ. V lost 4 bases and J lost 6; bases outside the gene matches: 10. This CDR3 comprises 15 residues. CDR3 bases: TGCGCCAGCAGCATCACTAGCGGACCCGCGGATACGCAGTATTTT. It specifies CASSITSGPADTQYF.

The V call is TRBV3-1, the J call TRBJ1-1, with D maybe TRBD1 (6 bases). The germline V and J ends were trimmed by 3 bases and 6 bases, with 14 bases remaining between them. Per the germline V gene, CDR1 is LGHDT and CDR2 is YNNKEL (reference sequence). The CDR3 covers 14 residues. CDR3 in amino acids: CASSQADRSPEAFF. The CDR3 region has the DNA TGTGCCAGCAGCCAGGCTGACAGGTCGCCTGAAGCTTTCTTT.

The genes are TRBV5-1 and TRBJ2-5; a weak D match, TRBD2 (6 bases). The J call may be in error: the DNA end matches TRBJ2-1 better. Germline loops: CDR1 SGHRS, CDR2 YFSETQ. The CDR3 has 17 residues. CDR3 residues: CASSSYPGGVTHNEQFF. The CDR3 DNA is TGCGCCAGCAGCTCCTACCCCGGGGGAGTGACACACAATGAGCAGTTCTTC.

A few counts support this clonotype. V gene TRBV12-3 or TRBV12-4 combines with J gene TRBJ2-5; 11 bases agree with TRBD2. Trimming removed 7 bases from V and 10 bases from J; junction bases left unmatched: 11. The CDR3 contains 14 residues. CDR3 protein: CASTGLAGGLDQYF. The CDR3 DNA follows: TGTGCCAGCACCGGGTTAGCGGGGGGGCTTGACCAGTACTTC.

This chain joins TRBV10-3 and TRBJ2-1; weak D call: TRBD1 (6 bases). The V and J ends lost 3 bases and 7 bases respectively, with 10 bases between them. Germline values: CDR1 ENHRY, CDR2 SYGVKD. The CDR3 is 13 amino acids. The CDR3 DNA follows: TGTGCCATCAGTGAAAACAGGGAGAATGAGCAGTTCTTC. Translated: CAISENRENEQFF.